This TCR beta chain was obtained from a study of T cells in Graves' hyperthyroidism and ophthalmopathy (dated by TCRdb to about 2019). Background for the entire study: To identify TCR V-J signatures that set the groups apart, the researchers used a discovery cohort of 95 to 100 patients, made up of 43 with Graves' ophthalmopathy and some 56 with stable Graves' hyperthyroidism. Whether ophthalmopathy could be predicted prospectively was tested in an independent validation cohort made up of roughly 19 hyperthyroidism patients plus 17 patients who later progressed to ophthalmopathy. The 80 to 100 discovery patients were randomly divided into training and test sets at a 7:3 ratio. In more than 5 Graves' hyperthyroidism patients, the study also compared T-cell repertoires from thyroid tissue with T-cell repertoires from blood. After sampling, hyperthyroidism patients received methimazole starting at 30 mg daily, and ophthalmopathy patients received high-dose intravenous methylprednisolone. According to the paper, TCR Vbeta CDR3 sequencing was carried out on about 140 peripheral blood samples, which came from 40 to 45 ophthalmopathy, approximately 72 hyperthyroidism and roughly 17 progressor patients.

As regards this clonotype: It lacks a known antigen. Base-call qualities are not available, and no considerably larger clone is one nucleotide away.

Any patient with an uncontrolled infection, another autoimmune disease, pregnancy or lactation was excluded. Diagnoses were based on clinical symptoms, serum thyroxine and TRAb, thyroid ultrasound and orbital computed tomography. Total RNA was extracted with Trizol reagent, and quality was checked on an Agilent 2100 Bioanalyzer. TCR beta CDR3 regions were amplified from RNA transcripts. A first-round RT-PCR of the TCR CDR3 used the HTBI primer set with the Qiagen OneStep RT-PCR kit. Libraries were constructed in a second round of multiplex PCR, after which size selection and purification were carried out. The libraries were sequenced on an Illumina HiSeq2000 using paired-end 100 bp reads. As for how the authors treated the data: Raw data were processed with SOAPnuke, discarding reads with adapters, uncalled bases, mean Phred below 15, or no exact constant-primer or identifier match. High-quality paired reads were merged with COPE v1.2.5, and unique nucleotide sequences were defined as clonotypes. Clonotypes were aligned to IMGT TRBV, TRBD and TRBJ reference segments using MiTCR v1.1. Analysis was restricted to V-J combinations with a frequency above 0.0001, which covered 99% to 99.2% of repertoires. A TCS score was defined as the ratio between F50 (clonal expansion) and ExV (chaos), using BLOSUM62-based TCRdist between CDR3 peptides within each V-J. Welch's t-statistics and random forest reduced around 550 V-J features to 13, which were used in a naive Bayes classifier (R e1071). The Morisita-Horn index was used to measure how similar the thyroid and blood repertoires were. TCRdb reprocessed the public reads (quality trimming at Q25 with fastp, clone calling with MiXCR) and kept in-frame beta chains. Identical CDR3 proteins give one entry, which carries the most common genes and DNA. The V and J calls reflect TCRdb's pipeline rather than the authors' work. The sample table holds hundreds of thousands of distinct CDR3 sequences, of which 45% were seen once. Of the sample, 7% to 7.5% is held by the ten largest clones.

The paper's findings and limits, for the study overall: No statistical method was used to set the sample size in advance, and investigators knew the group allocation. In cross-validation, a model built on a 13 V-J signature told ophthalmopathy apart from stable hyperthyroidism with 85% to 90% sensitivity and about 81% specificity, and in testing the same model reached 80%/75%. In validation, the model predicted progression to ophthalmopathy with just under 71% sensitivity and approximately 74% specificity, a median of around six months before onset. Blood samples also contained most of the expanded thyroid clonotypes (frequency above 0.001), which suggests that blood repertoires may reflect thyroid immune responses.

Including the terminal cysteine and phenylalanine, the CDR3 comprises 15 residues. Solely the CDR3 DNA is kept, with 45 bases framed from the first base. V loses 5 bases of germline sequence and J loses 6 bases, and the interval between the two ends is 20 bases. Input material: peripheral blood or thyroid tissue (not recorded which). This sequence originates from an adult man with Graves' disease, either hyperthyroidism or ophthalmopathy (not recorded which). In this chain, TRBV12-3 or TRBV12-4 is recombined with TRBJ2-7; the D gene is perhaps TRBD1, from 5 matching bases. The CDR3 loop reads CASSQHRFHTFEQYF. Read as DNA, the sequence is TGTGCCAGCAGTCAACACAGGTTTCACACCTTCGAGCAGTACTTC.